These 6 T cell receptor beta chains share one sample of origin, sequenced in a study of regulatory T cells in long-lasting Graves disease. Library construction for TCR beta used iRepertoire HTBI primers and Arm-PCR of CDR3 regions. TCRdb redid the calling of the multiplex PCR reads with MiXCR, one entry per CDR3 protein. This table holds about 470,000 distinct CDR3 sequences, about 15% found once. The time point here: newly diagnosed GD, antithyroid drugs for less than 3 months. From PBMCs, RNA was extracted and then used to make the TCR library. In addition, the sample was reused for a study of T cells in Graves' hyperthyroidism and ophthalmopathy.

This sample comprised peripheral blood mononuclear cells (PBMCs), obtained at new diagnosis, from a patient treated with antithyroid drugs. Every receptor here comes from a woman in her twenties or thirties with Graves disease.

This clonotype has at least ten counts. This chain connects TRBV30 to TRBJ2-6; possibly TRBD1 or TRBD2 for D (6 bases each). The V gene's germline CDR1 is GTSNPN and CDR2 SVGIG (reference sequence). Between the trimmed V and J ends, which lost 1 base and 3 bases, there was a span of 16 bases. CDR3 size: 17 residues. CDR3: CAWSGGTPSYGANVLTF. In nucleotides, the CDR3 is TGTGCCTGGAGTGGCGGGACACCCTCGTATGGGGCCAACGTCCTGACTTTC. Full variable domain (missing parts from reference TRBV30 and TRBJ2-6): SQTIHQWPATLVQPVGSPLSLECTVEGTSNPNLYWYRQAAGRGLQLLFYSVGIGQISSEVPQNLSASRPQDRQFILSSKKLLLSDSGFYLCAWSGGTPSYGANVLTFGAGSRLTVL.

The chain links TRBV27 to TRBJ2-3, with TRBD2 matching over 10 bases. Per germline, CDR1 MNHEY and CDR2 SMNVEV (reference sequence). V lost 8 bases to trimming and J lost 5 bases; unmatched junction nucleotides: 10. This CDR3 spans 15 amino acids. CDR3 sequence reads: CASALSGGRGDTQYF. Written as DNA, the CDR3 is TGTGCCAGCGCCCTTAGCGGGGGGCGGGGAGATACGCAGTATTTT.

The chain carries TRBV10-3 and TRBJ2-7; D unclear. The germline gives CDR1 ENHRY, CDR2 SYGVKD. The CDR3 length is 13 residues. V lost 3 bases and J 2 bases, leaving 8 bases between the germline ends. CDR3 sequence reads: CAISDNRAYEQYF. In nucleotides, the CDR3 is TGTGCCATCAGTGACAACAGAGCCTACGAGCAGTACTTC.

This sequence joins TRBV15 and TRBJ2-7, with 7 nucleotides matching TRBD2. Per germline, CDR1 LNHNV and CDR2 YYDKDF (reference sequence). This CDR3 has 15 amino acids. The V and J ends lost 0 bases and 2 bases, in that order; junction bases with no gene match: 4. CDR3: CATSREASGAYEQYF. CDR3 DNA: TGTGCCACCAGCAGAGAGGCTAGCGGCGCCTACGAGCAGTACTTC.

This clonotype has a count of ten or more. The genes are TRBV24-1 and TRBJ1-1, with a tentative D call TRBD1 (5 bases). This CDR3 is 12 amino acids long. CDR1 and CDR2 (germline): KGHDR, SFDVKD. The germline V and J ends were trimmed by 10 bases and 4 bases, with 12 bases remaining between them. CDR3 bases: TGTGCCACAATGGGGGGTAGCACTGAAGCTTTCTTT. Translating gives CATMGGSTEAFF.

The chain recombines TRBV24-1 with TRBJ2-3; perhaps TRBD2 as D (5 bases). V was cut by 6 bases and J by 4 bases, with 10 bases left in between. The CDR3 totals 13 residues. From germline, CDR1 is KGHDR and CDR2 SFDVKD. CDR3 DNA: TGTGCCACCAGTCGTTCACTAGCAGATACGCAGTATTTT. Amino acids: CATSRSLADTQYF.